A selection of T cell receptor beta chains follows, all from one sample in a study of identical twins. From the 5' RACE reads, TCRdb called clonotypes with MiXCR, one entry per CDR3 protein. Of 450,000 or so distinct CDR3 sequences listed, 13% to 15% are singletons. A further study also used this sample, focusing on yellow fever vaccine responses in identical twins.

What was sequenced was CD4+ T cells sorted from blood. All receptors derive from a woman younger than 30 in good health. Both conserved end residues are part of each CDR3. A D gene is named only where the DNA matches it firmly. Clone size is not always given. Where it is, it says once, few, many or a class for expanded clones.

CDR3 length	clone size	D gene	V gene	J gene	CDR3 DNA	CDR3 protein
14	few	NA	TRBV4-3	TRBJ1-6	TGCGCCAGCAGCCAAGAGAGTGGGGCTTCACCCCACCACTTT	CASSQESGASPHHF
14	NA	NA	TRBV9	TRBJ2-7	TGTGCCAGCAGCGTAGGGGCCCTAGGCTACGAGCAGTACTTC	CASSVGALGYEQYF
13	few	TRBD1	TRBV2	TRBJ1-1	TGTGCCAGCAGTGACCGCAGGGGGACTGAAGCTTTCTTT	CASSDRRGTEAFF
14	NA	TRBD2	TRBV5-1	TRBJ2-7	TGCGCCAGCAGCGGGACTATCGGTTCCTACGAGCAGTACTTC	CASSGTIGSYEQYF
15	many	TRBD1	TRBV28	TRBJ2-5	TGTGCCAGCAGTCCAAGGACAGGGACGGTTGAGACCCAGTACTTC	CASSPRTGTVETQYF
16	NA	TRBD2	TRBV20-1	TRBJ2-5	TGCAGTGCTAGTCACAGGAGGGGAGGGAGGCAAGAGACCCAGTACTTC	CSASHRRGGRQETQYF
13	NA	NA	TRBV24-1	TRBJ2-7	TGTGCCACCAGTGATCCCGTTGTCCACGAGCAGTACTTC	CATSDPVVHEQYF
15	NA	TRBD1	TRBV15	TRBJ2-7	TGTGCCACCAGCCGCCGGACAGGGGGCAAAGGAGAGCAGTACTTC	CATSRRTGGKGEQYF
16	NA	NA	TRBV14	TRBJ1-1	TGTGCCAGCAGCCTAATTACAGGGCGGAGGGACACTGAAGCTTTCTTT	CASSLITGRRDTEAFF
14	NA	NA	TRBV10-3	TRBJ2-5	TGTGCCATCGGTACAGGGACCCCCGAGGGGACCCAGTACTTC	CAIGTGTPEGTQYF
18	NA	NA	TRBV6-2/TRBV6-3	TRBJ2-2	TGTGCCAGCAGTTACGGGCAGGGGTCCCCCAAAAACACCGGGGAGCTGTTTTTT	CASSYGQGSPKNTGELFF
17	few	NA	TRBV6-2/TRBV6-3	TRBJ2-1	TGTGCCAGCAGTTACTCGAGGGAGGCAGGGGGGGAATGGAAGCAGTTCTTC	CASSYSREAGGEWKQFF
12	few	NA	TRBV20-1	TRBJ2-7	TGCAGTGCTAGTTTGGTCTCCTACGAGCAGTACTTC	CSASLVSYEQYF
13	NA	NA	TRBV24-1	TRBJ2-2	TGTGCCACCAGTGATTCCGGTTTTATGAGGCTGTTTTTT	CATSDSGFMRLFF
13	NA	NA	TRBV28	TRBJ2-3	TGTGCCAGCAGTTTAAGGGTTCCAGATACGCAGTATTTT	CASSLRVPDTQYF
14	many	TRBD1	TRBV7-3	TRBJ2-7	TGTGCCAGCAGCTTAACGGGACAGACAATAGAGCAGTACTTC	CASSLTGQTIEQYF
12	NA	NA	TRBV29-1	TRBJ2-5	TGCAGCGTTAGGCCAGGGGACGAGACCCAGTACTTC	CSVRPGDETQYF
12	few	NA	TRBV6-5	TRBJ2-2	TGTGCCAGCTTTGCGGGAACCGGGGAGCTGTTTTTT	CASFAGTGELFF
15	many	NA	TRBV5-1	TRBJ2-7	TGCGCCAGCAGCCCGGGCGGGACAGAGAGCCACGAGCAGTACTTC	CASSPGGTESHEQYF
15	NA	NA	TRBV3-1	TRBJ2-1	TGTGCCAGCAGCCAAGGACGAATAGATTACAATGAGCAGTTCTTC	CASSQGRIDYNEQFF
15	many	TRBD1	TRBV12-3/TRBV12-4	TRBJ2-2	TGTGCCAGCAATGCTGGACAGGGGGTAACCGGGGAGCTGTTTTTT	CASNAGQGVTGELFF
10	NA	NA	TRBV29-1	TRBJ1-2	TGCAGCGTTCTCAGGGACGGCTACACCTTC	CSVLRDGYTF
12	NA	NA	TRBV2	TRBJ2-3	TGTGCCAGCAGTGATAATTCAGATACGCAGTATTTT	CASSDNSDTQYF
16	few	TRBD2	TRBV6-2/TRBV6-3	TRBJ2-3	TGTGCCAGCAGTTACTCGAGCGGGACTAGCACAGATACGCAGTATTTT	CASSYSSGTSTDTQYF
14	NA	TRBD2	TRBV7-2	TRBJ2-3	TGTGCCAGCAGCCCAGTAGCGGGAGGAGATACGCAGTATTTT	CASSPVAGGDTQYF
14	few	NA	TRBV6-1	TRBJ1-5	TGTGCCAGCAGTGAACGGACGGGGCTGGAGCCCCAGCATTTT	CASSERTGLEPQHF
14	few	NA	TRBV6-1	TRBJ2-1	TGTGCCAGCAGGAGTGCCGGGGCGATCAATGAGCAGTTCTTC	CASRSAGAINEQFF
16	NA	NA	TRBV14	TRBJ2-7	TGTGCCAGCAGCCGCCAGGGACACCACAGCTCCTACGAGCAGTACTTC	CASSRQGHHSSYEQYF
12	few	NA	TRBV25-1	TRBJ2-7	TGTGCCAGCAGTGAACCCTTCTACGAGCAGTACTTC	CASSEPFYEQYF